This entry describes one T cell receptor beta chain. The data are from a study of T cell changes during pregnancy in multiple sclerosis. Generated by immunoSEQ multiplex PCR, the TCRdb table keeps only in-frame clones and is missing some. Found here are roughly 40,000 clones, roughly 90% of them singletons; the top ten hold approximately 7.8%. Germline CDR1 GTSNPN, CDR2 SVGIG (reference sequence). The CDR3 runs 15 residues. The V end lost 4 bases, the J end lost 4 bases, and 14 bases lay between the germline ends. The TCR sequence derives from a female donor with multiple sclerosis, enrolled in a pregnancy study. V usage is TRBV30 and J usage is TRBJ1-6; D gene uncertain. The sample here was CD8+ T cells from peripheral blood mononuclear cells, taken before pregnancy. The CDR3 DNA is TGTGCCTGGAAGCCCTTCTCGGAGTATAATTCACCCCTCCACTTT. Its translation is CAWKPFSEYNSPLHF.